What follows describes a single TCR beta chain. CDR3 length: 13 residues. Germline V gives CDR1 SGHRS, CDR2 YFSETQ. Trimming removed 4 bases from V and 4 bases from J, with 11 bases in between. Cohort 3 recovered donors had two negative PCRs, clearance, or symptom resolution. This entry belongs to a study of blood T cell repertoires in COVID-19. At the level of the study: Acute-phase and convalescent COVID-19 samples originated in the United States, Italy and Spain.

Clones were sequenced by immunoSEQ multiplex PCR, and TCRdb holds only the in-frame ones, with some missing. The sample has 110,000 to 150,000 clones, around 80% seen once. J is TRBJ1-2 and V is TRBV5-1, with unresolved D. The sequenced material came from PBMCs or T cells enriched from blood (not recorded which). This sequence was found in a woman in her forties or fifties who had recovered from COVID-19. CDR3 protein: CASSMDSTYGYTF. DNA for the CDR3: TGCGCCAGCAGCATGGACTCAACCTATGGCTACACCTTC.